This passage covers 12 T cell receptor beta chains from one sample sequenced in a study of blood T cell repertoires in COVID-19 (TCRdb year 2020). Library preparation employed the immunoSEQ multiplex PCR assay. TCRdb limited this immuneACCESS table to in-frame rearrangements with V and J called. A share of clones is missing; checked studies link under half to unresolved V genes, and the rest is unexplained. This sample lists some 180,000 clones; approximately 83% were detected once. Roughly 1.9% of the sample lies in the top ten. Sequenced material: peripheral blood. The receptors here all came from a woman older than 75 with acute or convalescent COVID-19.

CDR3 residues: CASSLAGAGAYNEQFF. In DNA, the CDR3 is TGTGCCAGCAGCTTGGCCGGGGCGGGGGCCTACAATGAGCAGTTCTTC. The J gene is TRBJ2-1, the V gene TRBV5-4; 7 nucleotides agree with TRBD2. J gave up 2 bases and V 0 bases, and 5 bases lay outside the gene matches. CDR1 is SGHNT, CDR2 YYREEE, per germline (reference sequence). CDR3 length: 16 amino acids.

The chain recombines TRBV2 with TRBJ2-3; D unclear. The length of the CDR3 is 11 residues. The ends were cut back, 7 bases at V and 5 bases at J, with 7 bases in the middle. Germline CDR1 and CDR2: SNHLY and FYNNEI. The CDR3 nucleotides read TGTGCCAGCATACTGGTAGATACGCAGTATTTT. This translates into CASILVDTQYF.

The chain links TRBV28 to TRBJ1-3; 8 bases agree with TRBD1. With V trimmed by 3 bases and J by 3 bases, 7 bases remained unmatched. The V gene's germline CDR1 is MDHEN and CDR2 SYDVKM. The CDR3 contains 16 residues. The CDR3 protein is CASSFYQGAGGNTIYF. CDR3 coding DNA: TGTGCCAGCAGTTTCTATCAGGGGGCGGGTGGAAACACCATATATTTT.

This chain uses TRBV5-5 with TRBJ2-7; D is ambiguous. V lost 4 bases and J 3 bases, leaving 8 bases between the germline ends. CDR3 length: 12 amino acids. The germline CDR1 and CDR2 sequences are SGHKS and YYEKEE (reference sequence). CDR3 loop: CASSEDLYEQYF. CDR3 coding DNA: TGTGCCAGCAGCGAGGATCTCTACGAGCAGTACTTC.

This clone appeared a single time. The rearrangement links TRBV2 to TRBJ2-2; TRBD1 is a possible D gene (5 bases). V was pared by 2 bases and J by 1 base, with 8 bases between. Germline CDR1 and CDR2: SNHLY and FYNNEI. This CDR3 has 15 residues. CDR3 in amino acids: CASSEWQGNTGELFF. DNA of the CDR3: TGTGCCAGCAGTGAATGGCAGGGGAACACCGGGGAGCTGTTTTTT.

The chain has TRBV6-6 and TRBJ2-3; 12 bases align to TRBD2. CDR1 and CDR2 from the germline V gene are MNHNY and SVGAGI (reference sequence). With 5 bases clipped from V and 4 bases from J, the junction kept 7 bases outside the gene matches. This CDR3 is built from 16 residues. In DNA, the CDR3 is TGTGCCAGCAGTCGACTAGCGGGAGTGGGAGCAGATACGCAGTATTTT. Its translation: CASSRLAGVGADTQYF.

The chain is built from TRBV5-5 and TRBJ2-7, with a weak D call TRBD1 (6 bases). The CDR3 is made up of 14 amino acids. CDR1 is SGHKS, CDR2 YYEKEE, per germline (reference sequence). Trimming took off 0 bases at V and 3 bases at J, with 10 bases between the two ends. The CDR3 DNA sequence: TGTGCCAGCAGCTTGGAGGTCAGGGGCTACGAGCAGTACTTC. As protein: CASSLEVRGYEQYF.

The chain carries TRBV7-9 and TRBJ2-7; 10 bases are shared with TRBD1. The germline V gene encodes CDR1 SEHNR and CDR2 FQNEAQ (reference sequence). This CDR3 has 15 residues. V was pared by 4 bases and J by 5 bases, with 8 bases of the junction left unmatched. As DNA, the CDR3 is TGTGCCAGCAGCTCCAGGGGACAGGGGTTTAACGAGCAGTACTTC. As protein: CASSSRGQGFNEQYF.

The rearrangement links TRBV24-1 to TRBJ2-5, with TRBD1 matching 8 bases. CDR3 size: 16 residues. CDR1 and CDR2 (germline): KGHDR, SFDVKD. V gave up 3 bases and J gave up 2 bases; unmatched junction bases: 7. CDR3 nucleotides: TGTGCCACCAGTGATCGGACAGGGCTGGGGCAAGAGACCCAGTACTTC. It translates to CATSDRTGLGQETQYF.

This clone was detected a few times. CDR3 in DNA: TGTGCCAGCAGCTTATCTAGAATCTTGGAGACCCAGTACTTC. Translating it yields CASSLSRILETQYF. The chain is built from TRBV7-2 and TRBJ2-5; D gene ambiguous. V gave up 2 bases and J gave up 5 bases, with 12 bases separating them. Per the germline V gene, CDR1 is SGHTA and CDR2 is FQGNSA. The CDR3 is 14 residues long. Filled out from reference TRBV7-2 and TRBJ2-5, the complete variable domain reads GAGVSQSPSNKVTEKGKDVELRCDPISGHTALYWYRQSLGQGLEFLIYFQGNSAPDKSGLPSDRFSAERTGGSVSTLTIQRTQQEDSAVYLCASSLSRILETQYFGPGTRLLVL.

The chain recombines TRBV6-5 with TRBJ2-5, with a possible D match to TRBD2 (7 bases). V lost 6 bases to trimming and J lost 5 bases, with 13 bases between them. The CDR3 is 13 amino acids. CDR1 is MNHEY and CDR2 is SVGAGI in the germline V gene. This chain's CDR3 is CASSGGPGETQYF. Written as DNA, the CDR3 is TGTGCCAGCAGCGGGGGGCCCGGGGAGACCCAGTACTTC.

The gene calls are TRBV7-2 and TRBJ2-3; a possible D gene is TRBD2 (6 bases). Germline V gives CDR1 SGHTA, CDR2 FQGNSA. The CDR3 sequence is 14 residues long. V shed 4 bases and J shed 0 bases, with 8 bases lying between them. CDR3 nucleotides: TGTGCCAGCAGCTCGGGACTCAGCACAGATACGCAGTATTTT. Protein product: CASSSGLSTDTQYF.